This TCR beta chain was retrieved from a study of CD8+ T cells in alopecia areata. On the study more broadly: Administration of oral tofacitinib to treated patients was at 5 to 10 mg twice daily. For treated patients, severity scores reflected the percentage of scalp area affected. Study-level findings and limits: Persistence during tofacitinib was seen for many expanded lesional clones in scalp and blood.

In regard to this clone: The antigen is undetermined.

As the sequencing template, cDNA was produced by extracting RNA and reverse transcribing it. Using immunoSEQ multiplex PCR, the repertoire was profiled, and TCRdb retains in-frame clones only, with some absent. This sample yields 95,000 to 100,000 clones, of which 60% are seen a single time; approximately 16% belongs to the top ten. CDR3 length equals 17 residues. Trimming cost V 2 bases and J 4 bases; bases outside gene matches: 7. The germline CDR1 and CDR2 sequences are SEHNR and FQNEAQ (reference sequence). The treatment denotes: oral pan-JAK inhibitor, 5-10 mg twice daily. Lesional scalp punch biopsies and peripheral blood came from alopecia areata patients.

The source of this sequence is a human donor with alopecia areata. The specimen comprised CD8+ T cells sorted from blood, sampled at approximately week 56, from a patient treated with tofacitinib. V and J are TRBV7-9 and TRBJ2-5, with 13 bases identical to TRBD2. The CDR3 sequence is CASSLPTSGGPRETQYF. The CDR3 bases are TGTGCCAGCAGCTTACCGACTAGCGGGGGGCCGAGAGAGACCCAGTACTTC.